A selection of T cell receptor beta chains follows, all from one sample in a study of long-term antiretroviral therapy in people with HIV. The method was immunoSEQ multiplex PCR; TCRdb's version includes in-frame clones alone and lacks a portion of them. The top ten clones hold 9.2% of a sample with 20,000 to 25,000 clones, approximately 93% of them seen once. Here the sequenced sample was unsorted PBMCs, taken 7.6 years after starting antiretroviral therapy. Receptors originate from a middle-aged woman with HIV. The CDR3 runs from the conserved cysteine through the conserved F or W. The D gene is left open where the match is weak. The listing skips clone size in some rows; elsewhere it reads once, few, many or a size class.

j_call clone_size d_call cdr3_length v_call cdr3_aa cdr3_nt
TRBJ1-1 NA NA 13 TRBV6-5 CASVQGLNTEAFF TGTGCCAGCGTTCAGGGATTGAACACTGAAGCTTTCTTT
TRBJ1-3 NA NA 16 TRBV7-9 CASSHLFNPAGNTIYF TGTGCCAGCAGTCATCTATTCAATCCGGCCGGAAACACCATATATTTT
TRBJ1-1 NA NA 14 TRBV6-6 CASSYSIGRPEAFF TGTGCCAGCAGTTACTCGATTGGGCGGCCTGAAGCTTTCTTT
TRBJ1-2 NA NA 12 TRBV30 CAWRGSPYGYTF TGTGCCTGGCGCGGCAGTCCCTATGGCTACACCTTC
TRBJ2-1 once NA 10 TRBV29-1 CSASYNEQFF TGCAGCGCATCCTACAATGAGCAGTTCTTC
TRBJ2-5 NA NA 12 TRBV7-6 CASSQSQETQYF TGTGCCAGCAGTCAATCCCAAGAGACCCAGTACTTC
TRBJ2-1 medium-sized NA 14 TRBV15 CATSSDIPGTEEFF TGTGCCACCAGCAGTGATATTCCGGGGACGGAGGAGTTCTTC
TRBJ1-2 NA NA 12 TRBV30 CAWSWDDYGYTF TGTGCCTGGAGTTGGGACGACTATGGCTACACCTTC
TRBJ2-5 once NA 14 TRBV19 CASSLDSTQETQYF TGTGCCAGTAGTCTTGACAGTACTCAAGAGACCCAGTACTTC
TRBJ1-2 once TRBD1 14 TRBV7-2 CASSPRQGGYGYTF TGTGCCAGCAGCCCCCGACAGGGGGGCTATGGCTACACCTTC
TRBJ2-2 NA TRBD1 16 TRBV5-1 CASSLGQGESTGELFF TGCGCCAGCAGCTTGGGACAGGGTGAAAGCACCGGGGAGCTGTTTTTT
TRBJ2-3 few NA 14 TRBV7-2 CASSLMGGTDTQYF TGTGCCAGCAGCTTAATGGGGGGCACAGATACGCAGTATTTT
TRBJ2-2 NA NA 15 TRBV5-1 CASSTDAGLTGELFF TGCGCCAGCAGCACGGATGCGGGGTTAACCGGGGAGCTGTTTTTT
TRBJ1-2 NA TRBD1 18 TRBV18 CASRYTGDHSHSNYGYTF TGTGCCAGCCGATATACAGGGGACCACTCTCATTCTAACTATGGCTACACCTTC
TRBJ2-7 few NA 15 TRBV5-4 CASSWRQGRDYEQYF TGTGCCAGCAGCTGGCGGCAGGGGCGGGATTACGAGCAGTACTTC
TRBJ2-7 NA NA 12 TRBV5-4 CASSLAGDEQYF TGTGCCAGCAGCTTGGCCGGGGACGAGCAGTACTTC
TRBJ2-3 NA NA 17 TRBV9 CASSVEGGAPSTDTQYF TGTGCCAGCAGCGTAGAGGGCGGCGCCCCTAGCACAGATACGCAGTATTTT
TRBJ2-1 NA NA 15 TRBV4-1 CASSPTRESGNEQFF TGCGCCAGCAGCCCTACGCGCGAATCGGGCAATGAGCAGTTCTTC
TRBJ1-2 NA TRBD1 14 TRBV19 CASSDRGDNYGYTF TGTGCCAGTAGCGACAGGGGCGATAACTATGGCTACACCTTC
TRBJ1-2 NA TRBD1 15 TRBV2 CASRDRFFTSYGYTF TGTGCCAGCAGGGACAGGTTCTTCACTTCCTATGGCTACACCTTC
TRBJ1-2 NA NA 13 TRBV10-3 CAISERGLYGYTF TGTGCCATCAGTGAGAGGGGTCTGTATGGCTACACCTTC
TRBJ2-7 NA TRBD1 16 TRBV7-2 CASSLAPGQGPYEQYF TGTGCCAGCAGCCTAGCTCCGGGACAGGGTCCCTACGAGCAGTACTTC
TRBJ2-3 once NA 14 TRBV7-9 CASSLAASPDTQYF TGTGCCAGCAGCTTAGCAGCCTCCCCAGATACGCAGTATTTT
TRBJ2-2 NA TRBD1 14 TRBV19 CASRPGQGIGELFF TGTGCCAGTAGACCGGGACAGGGTATCGGGGAGCTGTTTTTT
TRBJ2-7 NA NA 17 TRBV4-3 CASSQDFGSADTYEQYF TGCGCCAGCAGCCAAGATTTCGGGTCGGCAGATACCTACGAGCAGTACTTC
TRBJ2-5 NA TRBD2 14 TRBV2 CASSEALWEGTQYF TGTGCCAGCAGTGAAGCGCTTTGGGAGGGGACCCAGTACTTC